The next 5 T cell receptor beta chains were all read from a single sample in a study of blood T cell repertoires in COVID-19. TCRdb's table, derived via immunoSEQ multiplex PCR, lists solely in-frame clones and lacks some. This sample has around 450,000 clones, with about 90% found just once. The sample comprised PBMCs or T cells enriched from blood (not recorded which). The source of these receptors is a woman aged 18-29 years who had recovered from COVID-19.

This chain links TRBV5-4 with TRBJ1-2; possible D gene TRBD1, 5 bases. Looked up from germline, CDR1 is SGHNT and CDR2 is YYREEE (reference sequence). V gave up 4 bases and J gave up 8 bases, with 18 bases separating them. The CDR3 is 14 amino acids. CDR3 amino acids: CASSPGTREAGYTF. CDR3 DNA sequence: TGTGCCAGCAGCCCCGGGACTCGAGAGGCCGGCTACACCTTC.

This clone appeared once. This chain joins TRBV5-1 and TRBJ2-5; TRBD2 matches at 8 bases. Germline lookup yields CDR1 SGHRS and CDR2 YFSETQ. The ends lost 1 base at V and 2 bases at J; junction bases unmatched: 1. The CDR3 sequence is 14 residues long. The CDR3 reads CASSLTSGQETQYF. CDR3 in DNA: TGCGCCAGCAGCTTGACTAGCGGACAAGAGACCCAGTACTTC. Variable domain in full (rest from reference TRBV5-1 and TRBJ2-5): KAGVTQTPRYLIKTRGQQVTLSCSPISGHRSVSWYQQTPGQGLQFLFEYFSETQRNKGNFPGRFSGRQFSNSRSEMNVSTLELGDSALYLCASSLTSGQETQYFGPGTRLLVL.

The CDR3 DNA sequence: TGCGCCAGCAGCTTGGCCGGGGTATCAGGGGCAAATTCACCCCTCCACTTT. Its translation: CASSLAGVSGANSPLHF. V is TRBV5-1 and J is TRBJ1-6; TRBD1 is a possible D gene (6 bases). The CDR3 consists of 17 residues. Germline lookup yields CDR1 SGHRS and CDR2 YFSETQ. With 0 bases removed from V and 7 bases from J, the gap between germline ends came to 17 bases.

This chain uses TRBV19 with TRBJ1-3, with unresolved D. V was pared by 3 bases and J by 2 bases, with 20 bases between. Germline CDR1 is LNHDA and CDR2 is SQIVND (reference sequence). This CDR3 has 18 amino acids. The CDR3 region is CASSINGGGISAGNTIYF. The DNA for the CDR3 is TGTGCCAGTAGTATTAACGGAGGAGGGATATCGGCTGGAAACACCATATATTTT.

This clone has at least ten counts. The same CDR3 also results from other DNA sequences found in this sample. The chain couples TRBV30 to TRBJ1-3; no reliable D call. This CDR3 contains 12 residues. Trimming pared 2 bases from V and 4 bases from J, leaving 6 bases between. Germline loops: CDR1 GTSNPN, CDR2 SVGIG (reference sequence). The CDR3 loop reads CAWSSGGNTIYF. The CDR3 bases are TGTGCCTGGAGTTCCGGGGGAAACACCATATATTTT.